This passage covers 20 T cell receptor beta chains from one sample sequenced in a study of Graves' ophthalmopathy and Graves' hyperthyroidism. TCR beta CDR3 regions were amplified from RNA transcripts. Second-round multiplex PCR came after first-round RT-PCR with HTBI primers. Via MiXCR, TCRdb re-called the multiplex PCR reads, giving one row per CDR3 protein. The table lists hundreds of thousands of distinct CDR3 sequences, about 38% of them singletons, with 2.5% to 3.5% in the top ten. The material sequenced was peripheral blood. The origin of the receptors is an adult man with Graves' ophthalmopathy.

This rearrangement joins TRBV11-2 to TRBJ2-6; 7 nucleotides agree with TRBD2. Unmatched junction bases numbered 12, after V lost 5 bases and J lost 2 bases. The CDR3 covers 18 residues. From germline, CDR1 is SGHAT and CDR2 FQNNGV. This CDR3 reads CASSLSSGGGAGANVLTF. In DNA form, the CDR3 reads TGTGCCAGCAGCCTAAGCTCGGGGGGTGGGGCTGGGGCCAACGTCCTGACTTTC.

With regard to this clonotype: A much larger clone is a single base away; this may be a read error. The chain is built from TRBV7-9 and TRBJ2-5, with D hard to call. The CDR3 sequence is 13 residues long. From germline, CDR1 is SEHNR and CDR2 FQNEAQ (reference sequence). V was trimmed by 2 bases and J by 0 bases, leaving 4 bases between them. The CDR3: CASSLYYQETQYF. Here the CDR3 DNA reads TGTGCCAGCAGCTTATACTACCAAGAGACCCAGTACTTC.

This clonotype was counted many times. The CDR3 DNA sequence: TGTGCCAGCAGCGTAGCACCCTCGGCAGGGAACTATGGCTACACCTTC. This translates into CASSVAPSAGNYGYTF. The chain couples TRBV9 to TRBJ1-2, with a weak D call TRBD1 (5 bases). CDR1 is SGDLS and CDR2 is YYNGEE in the germline V gene. Trimming removed 0 bases at V and 2 bases at J, with 14 bases between. This CDR3 is 16 amino acids long.

For the CDR3, the DNA is TGTGCCAGCAGCCCCAGCGGGGGGAATGGCTACACCTTC. Its protein product is CASSPSGGNGYTF. The rearrangement uses TRBV7-2 and TRBJ1-2; possible D gene TRBD1, 5 bases. The V gene lost 5 bases and the J gene lost 6 bases, with 13 bases spanning the gap. This CDR3 has 13 amino acids. Germline V CDR1 and CDR2: SGHTA, FQGNSA.

The CDR3 nucleotides are TGTGCCACCAGTGACCCGGGACTAGCGGGATTTTATGAGCAGTTCTTC. Translation: CATSDPGLAGFYEQFF. V usage is TRBV24-1 and J usage is TRBJ2-1; 13 nucleotides align to TRBD2. CDR3 length equals 16 residues. Germline V gene sequence: CDR1 KGHDR, CDR2 SFDVKD. After removal of 4 bases from V and 8 bases from J, the junction contained 7 bases not matched to a gene.

This clonotype appeared many times. The chain uses TRBV12-3 or TRBV12-4 and TRBJ1-5; tentatively, D is TRBD1 (5 bases). This CDR3 spans 15 amino acids. V lost 1 base to trimming and J lost 4 bases, with 11 bases between them. CDR3 coding DNA: TGTGCCAGCAGTTTAGGAAAGGACAAAAATCAGCCCCAGCATTTT. Its translation: CASSLGKDKNQPQHF.

This clonotype was picked up many times. This rearrangement joins TRBV10-3 to TRBJ2-7, with 11 bases fitting TRBD1. V shed 7 bases, J shed 4 bases, and the junction held 15 bases outside the gene matches. The germline V gene encodes CDR1 ENHRY and CDR2 SYGVKD. The CDR3 consists of 17 residues. CDR3 region: CAIKRTGGMESGYEQYF. Written as DNA, the CDR3 is TGTGCCATCAAGAGGACAGGGGGCATGGAGAGCGGGTACGAGCAGTACTTC.

The V call is TRBV6-5, the J call TRBJ1-2; TRBD1 might be the D (6 bases). CDR3 length equals 15 residues. Looked up from germline, CDR1 is MNHEY and CDR2 is SVGAGI. Trimming cost V 1 base and J 4 bases, with 13 bases left between them. The CDR3 DNA reads TGTGCCAGCAGTTACTTCGGACGGGACACCTATGGCTACACCTTC. Translating it yields CASSYFGRDTYGYTF.

The chain joins TRBV6-2 or TRBV6-3 to TRBJ1-2; 8 bases map to TRBD1. V lost 5 bases to trimming and J lost 5 bases; unmatched junction nucleotides: 7. Looked up from germline, CDR1 is MNHEY and CDR2 is SVGEGT. The CDR3 length is 14 residues. The chain's CDR3 is CASSGQGELYGYTF. DNA of the CDR3: TGTGCCAGCAGTGGACAGGGAGAACTGTATGGCTACACCTTC.

This clonotype was detected a few times. The gene calls are TRBV4-3 and TRBJ1-1; D is perhaps TRBD1 (6 bases). The CDR3 runs 16 residues. The ends were cut back, 4 bases at V and 4 bases at J, with 19 bases in the middle. Looked up from germline, CDR1 is LGHNA and CDR2 is YSLEER. The CDR3 here is CASSPRQVGRPTEAFF. CDR3 DNA sequence: TGCGCCAGCAGCCCCCGACAGGTTGGGCGGCCCACTGAAGCTTTCTTT.

This clonotype turned up a few times. The CDR3 DNA is TGTGCCAGCAGCGTCACCCGTTCAGATACGCAGTATTTT. Encoded protein: CASSVTRSDTQYF. The chain uses TRBV25-1 and TRBJ2-3; D remains unclear. Germline CDR1 and CDR2: MGHDK and SYGVNS. The CDR3 covers 13 residues. The ends were cut back, 6 bases at V and 4 bases at J, with 11 bases in the middle.

The chain employs TRBV7-8 and TRBJ2-2, with 10 bases lining up with TRBD2. This CDR3 is built from 17 residues. With 5 bases clipped from V and 6 bases from J, the junction kept 12 bases outside the gene matches. Germline CDR1 is SGHVS and CDR2 is FQNEAQ. Written as DNA, the CDR3 is TGTGCCAGCAGCACCTCCCCGAGCGGGGGGGCCGCCGGGGAGCTGTTTTTT. Its translation is CASSTSPSGGAAGELFF.

This clonotype came up many times. The V gene is TRBV6-1, the J gene TRBJ1-5, with 7 bases lining up with TRBD1. The CDR3 extends over 15 amino acids. V was clipped by 1 base and J by 3 bases; unmatched bases: 3. The germline gives CDR1 MNHNS, CDR2 SASEGT. This CDR3 is CASSEGQGLNQPQHF. The CDR3 DNA sequence: TGTGCCAGCAGTGAAGGACAGGGCCTCAATCAGCCCCAGCATTTT.

The chain employs TRBV10-3 and TRBJ2-7; D perhaps matches TRBD1 (7 bases). The germline CDR1 and CDR2 sequences are ENHRY and SYGVKD. Trimming shortened V by 10 bases and J by 2 bases, and 21 bases separated the two germline ends. The CDR3 sequence is 15 residues long. The CDR3, as DNA: TGTGCCAGCAGAAAAGGAGGGACAGAAACCTACGAGCAGTACTTC. Translated: CASRKGGTETYEQYF.

The V and J genes are TRBV19 and TRBJ1-3; tentatively, D is TRBD1 (5 bases). V lost 6 bases, J lost 0 bases, and 12 bases lay in between. Per germline, CDR1 LNHDA and CDR2 SQIVND (reference sequence). The CDR3 consists of 15 residues. In DNA, the CDR3 is TGTGCCAGTAGCCCCAGGGAGTACTCTGGAAACACCATATATTTT. Translated: CASSPREYSGNTIYF.

The chain couples TRBV20-1 to TRBJ2-7; the D gene could be TRBD1 or TRBD2 (7 bases each). Trimming shortened V by 5 bases and J by 5 bases, and 19 bases separated the two germline ends. The CDR3 has 14 amino acids. Germline CDR1 reads DFQATT; CDR2 reads SNEGSKA (reference sequence). The CDR3 nucleotides read TGCAGTGCTTGGGACAGTGGAGGGGGGGACGAGCAGTACTTC. Its protein product is CSAWDSGGGDEQYF.

This clonotype came up many times. The chain combines TRBV9 with TRBJ1-4, with 12 bases fitting TRBD1. This CDR3 region has 14 residues. Trimming removed 3 bases from V and 8 bases from J; junction bases left unmatched: 2. CDR1 and CDR2 from the germline V gene are SGDLS and YYNGEE. CDR3 amino acids: CASSGGTGGEKLFF. The CDR3 nucleotides read TGTGCCAGCAGCGGGGGGACAGGGGGCGAAAAACTGTTTTTT. The full variable domain, in which reference TRBV9 and TRBJ1-4 provide the parts outside the CDR3, is DSGVTQTPKHLITATGQRVTLRCSPRSGDLSVYWYQQSLDQGLQFLIQYYNGEERAKGNILERFSAQQFPDLHSELNLSSLELGDSALYFCASSGGTGGEKLFFGSGTQLSVL.

V is TRBV7-3 and J is TRBJ1-2; a possible D gene is TRBD1 (5 bases). The V gene lost 5 bases and the J gene lost 12 bases, with 28 bases spanning the gap. The CDR3 covers 16 residues. The germline V gene has CDR1 SGHTA and CDR2 FQGTGA. CDR3 sequence reads: CASSPQGAAIHSGNTF. CDR3 coding DNA: TGTGCCAGCAGCCCGCAAGGGGCGGCCATACACTCTGGAAACACCTTC. Based on the CDR3 plus reference TRBV7-3 and TRBJ1-2, the full variable domain is GAGVSQTPSNKVTEKGKYVELRCDPISGHTALYWYRQSLGQGPEFLIYFQGTGAADDSGLPNDRFFAVRPEGSVSTLKIQRTERGDSAVYLCASSPQGAAIHSGNTFGSGTRLTVV.

There are many counts of this clonotype. The chain combines TRBV5-1 with TRBJ2-7; 10 nucleotides line up with TRBD2. The length of the CDR3 is 14 residues. V lost 0 bases, J lost 6 bases, and 3 bases stayed unmatched. Germline CDR1 reads SGHRS; CDR2 reads YFSETQ. CDR3 sequence reads: CASSLASSGGEQYF. The CDR3 DNA reads TGCGCCAGCAGCTTGGCGTCTAGCGGGGGCGAGCAGTACTTC.

In its sample, this clonotype was seen a few times. The V gene is TRBV14, the J gene TRBJ2-7, with 9 bases lining up with TRBD1. Germline V CDR1 and CDR2: SGHDN, FVKESK. The CDR3 length is 16 residues. J was trimmed by 3 bases and V by 5 bases; bases with no gene match: 11. CDR3 amino acids: CASSSTFGQGNYEQYF. CDR3 DNA: TGTGCCAGCAGCTCGACGTTCGGACAGGGGAACTACGAGCAGTACTTC.